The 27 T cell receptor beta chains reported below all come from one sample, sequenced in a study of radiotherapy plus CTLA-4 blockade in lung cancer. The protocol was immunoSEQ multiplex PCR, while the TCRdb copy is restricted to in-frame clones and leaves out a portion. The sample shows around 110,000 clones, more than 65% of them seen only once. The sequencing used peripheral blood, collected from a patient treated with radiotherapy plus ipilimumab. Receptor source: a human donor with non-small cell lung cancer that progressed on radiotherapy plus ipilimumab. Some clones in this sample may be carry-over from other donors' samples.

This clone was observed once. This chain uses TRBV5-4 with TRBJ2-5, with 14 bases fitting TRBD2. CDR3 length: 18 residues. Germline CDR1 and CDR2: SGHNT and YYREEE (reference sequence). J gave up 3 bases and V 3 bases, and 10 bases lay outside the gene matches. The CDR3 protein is CASSYPETSGGAEETQYF. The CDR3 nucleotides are TGTGCCAGCAGCTACCCTGAGACTAGCGGGGGGGCAGAAGAGACCCAGTACTTC.

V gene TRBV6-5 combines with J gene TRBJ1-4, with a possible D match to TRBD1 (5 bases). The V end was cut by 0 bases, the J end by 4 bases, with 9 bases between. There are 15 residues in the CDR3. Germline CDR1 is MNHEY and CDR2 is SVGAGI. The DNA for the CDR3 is TGTGCCAGCAGTTACTCCGGGACTTATAATGAAAAACTGTTTTTT. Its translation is CASSYSGTYNEKLFF.

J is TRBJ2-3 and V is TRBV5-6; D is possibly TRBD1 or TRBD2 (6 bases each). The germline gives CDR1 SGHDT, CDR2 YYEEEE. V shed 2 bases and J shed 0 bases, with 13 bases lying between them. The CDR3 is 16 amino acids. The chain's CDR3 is CASSFLGGLSTDTQYF. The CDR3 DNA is TGTGCCAGCAGCTTTTTGGGGGGCCTAAGCACAGATACGCAGTATTTT. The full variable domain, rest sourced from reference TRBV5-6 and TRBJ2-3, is DAGVTQSPTHLIKTRGQQVTLRCSPKSGHDTVSWYQQALGQGPQFIFQYYEEEERQRGNFPDRFSGHQFPNYSSELNVNALLLGDSALYLCASSFLGGLSTDTQYFGPGTRLTVL.

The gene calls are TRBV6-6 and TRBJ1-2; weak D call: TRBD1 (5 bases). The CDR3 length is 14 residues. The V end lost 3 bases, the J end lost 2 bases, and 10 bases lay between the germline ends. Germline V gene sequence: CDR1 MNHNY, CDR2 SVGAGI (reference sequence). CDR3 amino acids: CASSYQGLNYGYTF. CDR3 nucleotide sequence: TGTGCCAGCAGTTATCAGGGTCTAAACTATGGCTACACCTTC.

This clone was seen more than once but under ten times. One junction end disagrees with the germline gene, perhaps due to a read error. DNA for the CDR3: TGTGCCAGCAGCTTAGAACGTGGAGACACCATATATTTT. As protein: CASSLERGDTIYF. J is TRBJ1-3 and V is TRBV11-2; no definite D call. The CDR3 runs 13 residues. Germline CDR1 SGHAT, CDR2 FQNNGV.

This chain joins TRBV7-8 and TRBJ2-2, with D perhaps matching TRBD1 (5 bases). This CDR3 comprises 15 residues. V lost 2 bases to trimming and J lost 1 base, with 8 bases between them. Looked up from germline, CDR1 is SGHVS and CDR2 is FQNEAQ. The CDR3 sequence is CASSLRDRNTGELFF. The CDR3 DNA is TGTGCCAGCAGCTTACGTGACAGGAACACCGGGGAGCTGTTTTTT.

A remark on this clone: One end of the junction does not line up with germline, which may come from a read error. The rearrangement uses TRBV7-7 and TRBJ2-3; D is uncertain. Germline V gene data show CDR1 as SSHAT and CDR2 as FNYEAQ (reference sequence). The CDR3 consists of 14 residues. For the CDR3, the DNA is TGTGCTAGCAGCTTTTCTGACGGCACAGATACGCAGTATTTT. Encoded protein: CASSFSDGTDTQYF.

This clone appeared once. CDR3 nucleotides: TGTGCCAGCAGCAAACTAGCGGGCCTATACAATGAGCAGTTCTTC. It encodes CASSKLAGLYNEQFF. The gene calls are TRBV11-1 and TRBJ2-1; 9 bases are a match to TRBD2. The CDR3 runs to 15 residues. From germline, CDR1 is SGHAT and CDR2 FQDESV (reference sequence). V lost 5 bases and J lost 4; bases outside the gene matches: 6.

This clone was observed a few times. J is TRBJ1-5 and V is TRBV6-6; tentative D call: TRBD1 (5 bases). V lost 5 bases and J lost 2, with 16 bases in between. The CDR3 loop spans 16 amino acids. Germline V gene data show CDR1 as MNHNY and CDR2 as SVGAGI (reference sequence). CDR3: CASSPVQGPRNQPQHF. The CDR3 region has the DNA TGTGCCAGCAGTCCCGTCCAGGGCCCGCGCAATCAGCCCCAGCATTTT.

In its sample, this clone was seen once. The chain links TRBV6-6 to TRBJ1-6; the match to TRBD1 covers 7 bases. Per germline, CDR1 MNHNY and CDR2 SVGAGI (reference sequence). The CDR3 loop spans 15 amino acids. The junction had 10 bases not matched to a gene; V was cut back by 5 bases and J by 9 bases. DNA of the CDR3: TGTGCCAGCAGTAATATGGACAGGTTTCGTTCACCCCTCCACTTT. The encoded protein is CASSNMDRFRSPLHF.

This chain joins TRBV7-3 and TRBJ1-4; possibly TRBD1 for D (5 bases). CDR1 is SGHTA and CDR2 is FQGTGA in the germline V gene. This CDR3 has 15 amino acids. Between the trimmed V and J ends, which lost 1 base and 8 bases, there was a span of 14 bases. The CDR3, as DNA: TGTGCCAGCAGCTTAAAGTCCGGGACTGGAGAAAAACTGTTTTTT. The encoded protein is CASSLKSGTGEKLFF.

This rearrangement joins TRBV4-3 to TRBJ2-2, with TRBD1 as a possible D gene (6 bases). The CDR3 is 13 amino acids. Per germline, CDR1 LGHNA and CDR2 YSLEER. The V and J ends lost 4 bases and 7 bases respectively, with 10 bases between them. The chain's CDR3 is CASSRTVSGELFF. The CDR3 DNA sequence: TGCGCCAGCAGCCGGACAGTTAGCGGGGAGCTGTTTTTT.

As DNA, the CDR3 is TGCGCCAGCAGCCAAGGGAGTTTCCAAGAGACCCAGTACTTC. The encoded protein is CASSQGSFQETQYF. The chain uses TRBV4-3 and TRBJ2-5; D gene uncertain. The CDR3 spans 14 residues. With 1 base removed from V and 1 base from J, the gap between germline ends came to 7 bases. Germline lookup yields CDR1 LGHNA and CDR2 YSLEER.

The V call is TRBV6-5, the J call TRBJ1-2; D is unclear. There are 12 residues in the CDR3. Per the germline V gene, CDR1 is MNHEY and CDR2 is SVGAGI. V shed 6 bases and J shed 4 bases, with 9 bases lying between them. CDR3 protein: CASREGSYGYTF. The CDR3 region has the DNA TGTGCCAGCAGGGAGGGTAGCTATGGCTACACCTTC.

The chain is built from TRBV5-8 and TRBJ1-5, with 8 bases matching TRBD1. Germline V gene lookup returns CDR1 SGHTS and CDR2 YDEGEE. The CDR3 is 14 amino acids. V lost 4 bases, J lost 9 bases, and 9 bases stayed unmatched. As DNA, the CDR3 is TGTGCCAGCAGCAAGGACAGGGCCTTAGGGCCCCAGCATTTT. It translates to CASSKDRALGPQHF.

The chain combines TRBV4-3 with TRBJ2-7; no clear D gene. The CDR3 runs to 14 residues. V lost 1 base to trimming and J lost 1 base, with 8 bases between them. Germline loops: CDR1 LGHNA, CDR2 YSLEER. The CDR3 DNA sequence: TGCGCCAGCAGCCAAGGGGTCCAGTCCTACGAGCAGTACTTC. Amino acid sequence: CASSQGVQSYEQYF.

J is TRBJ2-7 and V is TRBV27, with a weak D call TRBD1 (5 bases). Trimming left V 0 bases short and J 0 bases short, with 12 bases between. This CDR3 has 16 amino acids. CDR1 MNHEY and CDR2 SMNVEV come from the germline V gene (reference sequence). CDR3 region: CASSLSWGLSSYEQYF. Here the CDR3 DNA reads TGTGCCAGCAGTTTATCGTGGGGCCTGAGCTCCTACGAGCAGTACTTC.

The CDR3 bases are TGCGCCAGCAGAGCCAGAGAAGCGGGGGGGCCTGGGTTCTTC. Protein sequence: CASRAREAGGPGFF. This rearrangement joins TRBV5-1 to TRBJ2-1, with TRBD2 matching 10 bases. V lost 5 bases to trimming and J lost 15 bases; unmatched junction nucleotides: 14. This CDR3 region has 14 residues. Germline CDR1 SGHRS, CDR2 YFSETQ.

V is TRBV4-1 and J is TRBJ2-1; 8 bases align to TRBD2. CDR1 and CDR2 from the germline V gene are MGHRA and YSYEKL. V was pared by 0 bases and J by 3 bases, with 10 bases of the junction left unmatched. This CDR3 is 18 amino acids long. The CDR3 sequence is CASSQDERGQPNYNEQFF. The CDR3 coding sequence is TGCGCCAGCAGCCAAGATGAGCGGGGGCAACCCAACTACAATGAGCAGTTCTTC.

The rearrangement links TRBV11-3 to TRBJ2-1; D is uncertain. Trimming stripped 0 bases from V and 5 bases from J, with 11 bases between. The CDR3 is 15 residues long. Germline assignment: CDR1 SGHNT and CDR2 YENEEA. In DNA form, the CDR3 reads TGTGCCAGCAGCTTAGAAGGGCTGGTAAACAATGAGCAGTTCTTC. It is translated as CASSLEGLVNNEQFF.

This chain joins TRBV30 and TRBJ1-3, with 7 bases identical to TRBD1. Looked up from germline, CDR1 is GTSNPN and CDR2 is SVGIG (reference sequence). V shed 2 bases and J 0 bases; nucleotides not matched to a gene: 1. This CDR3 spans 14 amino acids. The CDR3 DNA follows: TGTGCCTGGAGTCCAGGGGGCTCTGGAAACACCATATATTTT. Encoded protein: CAWSPGGSGNTIYF.

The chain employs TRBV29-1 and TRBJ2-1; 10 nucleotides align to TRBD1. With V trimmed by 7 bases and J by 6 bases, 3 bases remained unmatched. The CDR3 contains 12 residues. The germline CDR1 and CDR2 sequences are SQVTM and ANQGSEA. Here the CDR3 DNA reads TGCAGCGGGACAGGGGGTTTCAATGAGCAGTTCTTC. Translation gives CSGTGGFNEQFF.

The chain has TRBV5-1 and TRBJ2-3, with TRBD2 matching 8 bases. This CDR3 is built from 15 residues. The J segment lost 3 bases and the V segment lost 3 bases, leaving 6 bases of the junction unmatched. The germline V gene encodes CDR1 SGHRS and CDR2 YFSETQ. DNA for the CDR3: TGCGCCAGCAGCTCTCAGGGACTAGTAACAGATACGCAGTATTTT. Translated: CASSSQGLVTDTQYF.

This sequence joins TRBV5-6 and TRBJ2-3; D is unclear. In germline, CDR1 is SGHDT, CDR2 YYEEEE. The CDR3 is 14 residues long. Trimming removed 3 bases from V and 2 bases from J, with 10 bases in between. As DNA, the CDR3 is TGTGCCAGCAGCTGGGTGGGGTCCACAGATACGCAGTATTTT. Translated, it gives CASSWVGSTDTQYF.

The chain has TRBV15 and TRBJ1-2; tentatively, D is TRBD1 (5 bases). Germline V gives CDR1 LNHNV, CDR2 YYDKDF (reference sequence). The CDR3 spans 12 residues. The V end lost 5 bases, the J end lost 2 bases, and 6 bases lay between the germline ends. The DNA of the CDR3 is TGTGCCACCAGCGGGGGGAACTATGGCTACACCTTC. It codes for CATSGGNYGYTF.

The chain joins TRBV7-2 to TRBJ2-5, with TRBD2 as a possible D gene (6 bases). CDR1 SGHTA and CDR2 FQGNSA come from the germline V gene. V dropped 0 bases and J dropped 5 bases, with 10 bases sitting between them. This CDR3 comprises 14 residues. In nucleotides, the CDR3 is TGTGCCAGCAGCTTAGCGACTAGGAGGGAGACCCAGTACTTC. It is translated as CASSLATRRETQYF.

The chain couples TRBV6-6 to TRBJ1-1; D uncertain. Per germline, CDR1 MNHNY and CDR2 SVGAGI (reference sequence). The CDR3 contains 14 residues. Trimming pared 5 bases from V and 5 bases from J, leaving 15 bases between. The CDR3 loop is CASSTGLFWTEAFF. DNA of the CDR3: TGTGCCAGCAGTACTGGACTCTTTTGGACTGAAGCTTTCTTT.